This TCR beta chain is drawn from a study of blood T cell repertoires in COVID-19. At the level of the study: From the United States, Italy and Spain came samples of acute and convalescent COVID-19. The analysed material was cDNA or gDNA that came from T cells, B-cell-depleted T cells, or PBMCs.

Authors' analysis steps: How many nucleated cells were present was estimated from reference gene primer amplification. Using immunoSEQ multiplex PCR, the repertoire was profiled, and TCRdb retains in-frame clones only, with some absent. V and J calls and clone size are as listed in that table; D and trimming were resolved from the DNA. The repertoire holds around 220,000 clones, with around 86% as singletons. CDR1 MNHEY and CDR2 SVGAGI come from the germline V gene. V was shortened by 4 bases and J by 6 bases, with 9 bases between the two germline ends. The CDR3 has 13 residues. Material: peripheral blood. J is TRBJ2-2 and V is TRBV6-5; D is possibly TRBD2 (5 bases). The sequence derives from a man over 45 with acute or convalescent COVID-19. The CDR3 DNA sequence: TGTGCCAGCAGTTCCCCCGGGGCCGGGGAGCTGTTTTTT. This gives the protein CASSSPGAGELFF.